The 31 T cell receptor beta chains below all came from one sample that was sequenced in a study of CD8+CD57+ T cells in acquired aplastic anemia. The study profiled TCR beta VDJ and CDR3 using genomic DNA as template. In TCRdb, the reads were re-called with MiXCR into one record per CDR3 protein. This table has about 210,000 distinct CDR3 sequences, around 63% appearing once. The sample comprised sorted CD4+, CD8+, or CD8+CD57+ T cells (not recorded which) from PBMCs. The receptors were sampled from a human donor in good health.

The chain recombines TRBV7-9 with TRBJ1-5; 9 bases line up with TRBD1. The CDR3 covers 15 residues. V lost 1 base, J lost 2 bases, and 0 bases stayed unmatched. Germline V gene sequence: CDR1 SEHNR, CDR2 FQNEAQ (reference sequence). The CDR3 region is CASSLGDRGNQPQHF. The CDR3 nucleotides read TGTGCCAGCAGCTTAGGGGACAGGGGCAATCAGCCCCAGCATTTT.

This clonotype was seen ten or more times. The genes are TRBV3-1 and TRBJ2-7, with D perhaps given as TRBD1 or TRBD2 (5 bases each). Germline V CDR1 and CDR2: LGHDT, YNNKEL (reference sequence). The CDR3 is made up of 14 amino acids. V was pared by 0 bases and J by 12 bases, with 18 bases between. The CDR3 DNA reads TGTGCCAGCAGCCAAGATCAAGTATCGGGGCCCAGGTACTTC. Protein sequence: CASSQDQVSGPRYF.

This chain links TRBV20-1 with TRBJ1-1; D not certain. The CDR3 contains 11 residues. CDR1 and CDR2 (germline): DFQATT, SNEGSKA (reference sequence). V lost 5 bases, J lost 1 base, and 5 bases lay in between. CDR3 sequence: CSAWKNTEAFF. DNA of the CDR3: TGCAGTGCTTGGAAGAACACTGAAGCTTTCTTT.

CDR3 DNA: TGCAGCGTGGGGGGGACAGGGGGGACTAATGAAAAACTGTTTTTT. Its protein product is CSVGGTGGTNEKLFF. This chain uses TRBV29-1 with TRBJ1-4; 11 bases fit TRBD1. The J segment lost 2 bases and the V segment lost 6 bases, leaving 5 bases of the junction unmatched. Germline V lookup: CDR1 SQVTM, CDR2 ANQGSEA. The CDR3 contains 15 residues.

This chain links TRBV6-5 with TRBJ1-2; TRBD1 agrees at 9 bases. V shed 5 bases and J 14 bases; nucleotides not matched to a gene: 12. The CDR3 is 13 residues long. Germline V lookup: CDR1 MNHEY, CDR2 SVGAGI. Here the CDR3 DNA reads TGTGCCAGCAGTAAAGGATGGACAGGGGATGGGACCTTC. It specifies CASSKGWTGDGTF.

Comments on this clonotype: The final CDR3 position lacks the conserved phenylalanine or tryptophan, pointing to a likely read error. Because the CDR3's place on the DNA is in doubt, the DNA is left out and the CDR3 is given as listed by TCRdb. The chain employs TRBV7-9 and TRBJ2-5; TRBD1, as called in the table, went unchecked against the DNA. The CDR3 adds up to 12 amino acids, both ends counted. From germline, CDR1 is SEHNR and CDR2 FQNEAQ (reference sequence). This CDR3 is CASSQDGQETDL.

This clonotype was counted only a few times. V is TRBV6-5 and J is TRBJ2-5, with D perhaps given as TRBD1 or TRBD2 (6 bases each). CDR1 MNHEY and CDR2 SVGAGI come from the germline V gene. Trimming removed 5 bases from V and 5 bases from J, with 15 bases in between. CDR3 length equals 14 residues. The DNA of the CDR3 is TGTGCCAGCAGTGATGGTCGGGGGCACGAGACCCAGTACTTC. As protein: CASSDGRGHETQYF.

In this sample, this clonotype turned up a few times. The chain is built from TRBV20-1 and TRBJ2-1; D unresolved. This CDR3 region has 13 residues. CDR1 and CDR2 from the germline V gene are DFQATT and SNEGSKA (reference sequence). V shed 3 bases and J shed 0 bases, with 6 bases lying between them. DNA of the CDR3: TGCAGTGCTAGCGGTAGCTCCTACAATGAGCAGTTCTTC. This sequence encodes CSASGSSYNEQFF.

DNA of the CDR3: TGTGCCAGCAGCCCGGCGGGGGGCAGTTTCCCCCCGCAGTACTTC. Its protein product is CASSPAGGSFPPQYF. The chain is built from TRBV6-1 and TRBJ2-7, with TRBD2 matching 8 bases. The CDR3 consists of 15 residues. V shed 6 bases, J shed 9 bases, and the junction held 16 bases outside the gene matches. CDR1 and CDR2 from the germline V gene are MNHNS and SASEGT.

This clonotype was detected ten times or more. The chain links TRBV7-9 to TRBJ2-1; D is possibly TRBD1 (6 bases). Germline V gene data show CDR1 as SEHNR and CDR2 as FQNEAQ (reference sequence). The CDR3 loop spans 15 amino acids. Trimming took off 5 bases at V and 4 bases at J, with 15 bases between the two ends. DNA for the CDR3: TGTGCCAGCAGCCAGGGGCCCCTCTCATACAATGAGCAGTTCTTC. Translation gives CASSQGPLSYNEQFF.

V usage is TRBV2 and J usage is TRBJ2-7; tentatively, D is TRBD1 (6 bases). The length of the CDR3 is 13 residues. Germline-derived CDR1 and CDR2 are SNHLY and FYNNEI. The V gene lost 7 bases and the J gene lost 0 bases, with 10 bases spanning the gap. CDR3 residues: CASNGQPSYEQYF. CDR3 bases: TGTGCCAGCAATGGACAGCCCTCCTACGAGCAGTACTTC.

The gene calls are TRBV7-9 and TRBJ2-7; TRBD1 might be the D (6 bases). This CDR3 contains 15 residues. V lost 4 bases and J 3 bases, leaving 16 bases between the germline ends. Germline assignment: CDR1 SEHNR and CDR2 FQNEAQ (reference sequence). Here the CDR3 reads CASSSAGTNYYEQYF. The DNA of the CDR3 is TGTGCCAGCAGCTCGGCCGGGACAAATTACTACGAGCAGTACTTC.

The chain has TRBV7-3 and TRBJ1-6; the D gene is possibly TRBD1 (5 bases). Trimming pared 3 bases from V and 10 bases from J, leaving 16 bases between. The germline V gene has CDR1 SGHTA and CDR2 FQGTGA. This CDR3 spans 15 amino acids. The DNA of the CDR3 is TGTGCCAGCAGCTTGTCGGGGGGTACGGACTCACCCCTCCACTTT. It specifies CASSLSGGTDSPLHF.

This clonotype appeared many times. This rearrangement joins TRBV5-1 to TRBJ2-1; D not resolved. The CDR3 is 17 amino acids. V was trimmed by 0 bases and J by 0 bases, leaving 13 bases between them. The germline V gene encodes CDR1 SGHRS and CDR2 YFSETQ. CDR3 amino acids: CASSLEREMSSYNEQFF. DNA of the CDR3: TGCGCCAGCAGCTTGGAAAGAGAGATGAGCTCCTACAATGAGCAGTTCTTC.

This clonotype was counted only a few times. The rearrangement links TRBV15 to TRBJ1-2; D is uncertain. Looked up from germline, CDR1 is LNHNV and CDR2 is YYDKDF (reference sequence). Trimming took 5 bases from V and 0 from J, leaving 10 bases between them. This CDR3 contains 14 residues. In nucleotides, the CDR3 is TGTGCCACCAGCCCCTCCCCCTCTAACTATGGCTACACCTTC. Its translation: CATSPSPSNYGYTF.

This clonotype was recorded a few times. V and J are TRBV4-3 and TRBJ2-7; TRBD1 matches 7 bases. This CDR3 spans 15 amino acids. The germline gives CDR1 LGHNA, CDR2 YSLEER. The V gene end was trimmed by 1 base and the J gene end by 2 bases; junction bases not matched to a gene: 5. CDR3 nucleotide sequence: TGCGCCAGCAGCCAAGGACAGGGAGTCGCCTACGAGCAGTACTTC. Its protein is CASSQGQGVAYEQYF.

As to this clonotype: At one end the junction does not follow the germline gene, possibly because of a read error. The rearrangement uses TRBV29-1 and TRBJ2-1, with D perhaps TRBD2 (6 bases). CDR1 and CDR2 from the germline V gene are SQVTM and ANQGSEA. CDR3 length: 9 residues. CDR3 DNA sequence: TGCAGCGTTGATAATGTAGCGGTCTTC. It codes for CSVDNVAVF.

This clonotype was seen at least ten times. CDR3 in amino acids: CASRGYGYTF. The CDR3 DNA reads TGTGCCAGCAGGGGCTATGGCTACACCTTC. The chain has TRBV12-3 or TRBV12-4 and TRBJ1-2, with D hard to call. This CDR3 contains 10 residues. V was pared by 6 bases and J by 4 bases, with 3 bases between.

The sample holds a few counts of this clonotype. CDR3 sequence reads: CAISVALNEQFF. The DNA of the CDR3 is TGTGCCATCAGTGTTGCGTTAAATGAGCAGTTCTTC. V gene TRBV10-3 combines with J gene TRBJ2-1; D is uncertain. This CDR3 region has 12 residues. V lost 4 bases and J lost 7, with 8 bases in between. Germline loops: CDR1 ENHRY, CDR2 SYGVKD.

This chain joins TRBV30 and TRBJ2-1; D is possibly TRBD1 (5 bases). V was shortened by 7 bases and J by 5 bases, with 9 bases between the two germline ends. The CDR3 sequence is 11 residues long. In germline, CDR1 is GTSNPN, CDR2 SVGIG (reference sequence). The CDR3 sequence: CAFTRDNEQFF. In nucleotides, the CDR3 is TGTGCCTTCACCAGGGACAATGAGCAGTTCTTC. The full variable domain, completed using reference TRBV30 and TRBJ2-1, is SQTIHQWPATLVQPVGSPLSLECTVEGTSNPNLYWYRQAAGRGLQLLFYSVGIGQISSEVPQNLSASRPQDRQFILSSKKLLLSDSGFYLCAFTRDNEQFFGPGTRLTVL.

This clonotype has more than one count but fewer than ten. This chain uses TRBV5-1 with TRBJ2-3; 8 nucleotides agree with TRBD1. The CDR3 has 15 amino acids. Unmatched junction bases numbered 5, after V lost 1 base and J lost 4 bases. Germline CDR1 is SGHRS and CDR2 is YFSETQ. This chain's CDR3 is CASSLTLTGADTQYF. CDR3 in DNA: TGCGCCAGCAGCTTGACCTTGACAGGGGCAGATACGCAGTATTTT. Filled out from reference TRBV5-1 and TRBJ2-3, the complete variable domain reads KAGVTQTPRYLIKTRGQQVTLSCSPISGHRSVSWYQQTPGQGLQFLFEYFSETQRNKGNFPGRFSGRQFSNSRSEMNVSTLELGDSALYLCASSLTLTGADTQYFGPGTRLTVL.

As regards this clonotype: At one of its ends the junction is not consistent with the germline gene, which may arise from a read error. The chain has TRBV7-9 and TRBJ2-5; D unresolved. The length of the CDR3 is 16 residues. Germline assignment: CDR1 SEHNR and CDR2 FQNEAQ (reference sequence). For the CDR3, the DNA is TGTGCCAGCAGCTTAGACGGGTCGGTGAGACAAGGGACCCAGTACTTC. Translated, it gives CASSLDGSVRQGTQYF.

This clonotype was observed once. V gene TRBV20-1 combines with J gene TRBJ1-2, with a weak D call TRBD1 (6 bases). Germline CDR1 DFQATT, CDR2 SNEGSKA (reference sequence). The CDR3 has 12 residues. CDR3 sequence: CRRDKTNYGYTF. CDR3 bases: TGCAGGCGGGACAAGACTAACTATGGCTACACCTTC.

This chain uses TRBV5-4 with TRBJ1-1, with a weak D call TRBD1 (5 bases). CDR3 length: 13 amino acids. Trimming stripped 5 bases from V and 4 bases from J, with 12 bases between. CDR1 SGHNT and CDR2 YYREEE come from the germline V gene (reference sequence). CDR3 DNA: TGTGCCAGCAGTTTTGCAGGGCCCACTGAAGCTTTCTTT. Protein: CASSFAGPTEAFF. The whole variable domain, remainder taken from reference TRBV5-4 and TRBJ1-1, is ETGVTQSPTHLIKTRGQQVTLRCSSQSGHNTVSWYQQALGQGPQFIFQYYREEENGRGNFPPRFSGLQFPNYSSELNVNALELDDSALYLCASSFAGPTEAFFGQGTRLTVV.

The chain couples TRBV7-6 to TRBJ2-3, with TRBD1 as a possible D gene (5 bases). The CDR3 has 14 amino acids. CDR1 and CDR2 (germline): SGHVS, FNYEAQ. V dropped 5 bases and J dropped 0 bases, with 9 bases sitting between them. The CDR3 coding sequence is TGTGCCAGCAGCCCTGGACACAGCACAGATACGCAGTATTTT. This codes for CASSPGHSTDTQYF.

In its sample, this clonotype was seen many times. The chain couples TRBV7-9 to TRBJ2-7; 7 positions agree with TRBD2. The CDR3 loop spans 12 amino acids. Germline-derived CDR1 and CDR2 are SEHNR and FQNEAQ (reference sequence). The V and J ends lost 5 bases and 6 bases, in that order; junction bases with no gene match: 4. CDR3 protein: CASSRTGGEQYF. CDR3 DNA: TGTGCCAGCAGCCGAACGGGGGGCGAGCAGTACTTC.

In nucleotides, the CDR3 is TGTGCCAGCAGCAGCCGGGACAACACTGAAGCTTTCTTT. Protein product: CASSSRDNTEAFF. J is TRBJ1-1 and V is TRBV7-3; D is perhaps TRBD1 (5 bases). CDR1 SGHTA and CDR2 FQGTGA come from the germline V gene. The length of the CDR3 is 13 residues. Trimming left V 5 bases short and J 2 bases short, with 9 bases between.

This clonotype showed up many times. The chain combines TRBV7-9 with TRBJ2-7; a possible D gene is TRBD2 (6 bases). The CDR3 sequence is 14 residues long. With 3 bases removed from V and 3 bases from J, the gap between germline ends came to 12 bases. The germline V gene encodes CDR1 SEHNR and CDR2 FQNEAQ (reference sequence). The CDR3 coding sequence is TGTGCCAGCAGCTTGACGGGAGTGGACTACGAGCAGTACTTC. This codes for CASSLTGVDYEQYF.

The rearrangement links TRBV19 to TRBJ2-7; tentative D call: TRBD2 (6 bases). Trimming stripped 4 bases from V and 3 bases from J, with 16 bases between. CDR3 size: 15 residues. In germline, CDR1 is LNHDA, CDR2 SQIVND (reference sequence). The CDR3: CASSTTSFSSYEQYF. The DNA of the CDR3 is TGTGCCAGTAGTACAACTAGCTTCTCAAGCTACGAGCAGTACTTC. Based on the CDR3 plus reference TRBV19 and TRBJ2-7, the full variable domain is DGGITQSPKYLFRKEGQNVTLSCEQNLNHDAMYWYRQDPGQGLRLIYYSQIVNDFQKGDIAEGYSVSREKKESFPLTVTSAQKNPTAFYLCASSTTSFSSYEQYFGPGTRLTVT.

This clonotype was observed many times. The chain joins TRBV9 to TRBJ2-3, with 12 bases fitting TRBD1. The germline gives CDR1 SGDLS, CDR2 YYNGEE. V lost 3 bases, J lost 5 bases, and 4 bases stayed unmatched. The CDR3 consists of 15 residues. CDR3 nucleotide sequence: TGTGCCAGCAGCGCTGGGGACAGGGGGCTAGATACGCAGTATTTT. This encodes CASSAGDRGLDTQYF.

Points on this clonotype: Since the CDR3 does not end with the conserved phenylalanine or tryptophan, this likely comes from a read error. The DNA is omitted, as the CDR3 cannot be located on it reliably, and the CDR3 follows TCRdb's listing. The chain joins TRBV29-1 to TRBJ2-1; the DNA was not compared with TRBD2, the D call given in the table. The CDR3 numbers 10 amino acids, ends counted. Germline CDR1 is SQVTM and CDR2 is ANQGSEA. The CDR3 region is CSVDGVGLAG.